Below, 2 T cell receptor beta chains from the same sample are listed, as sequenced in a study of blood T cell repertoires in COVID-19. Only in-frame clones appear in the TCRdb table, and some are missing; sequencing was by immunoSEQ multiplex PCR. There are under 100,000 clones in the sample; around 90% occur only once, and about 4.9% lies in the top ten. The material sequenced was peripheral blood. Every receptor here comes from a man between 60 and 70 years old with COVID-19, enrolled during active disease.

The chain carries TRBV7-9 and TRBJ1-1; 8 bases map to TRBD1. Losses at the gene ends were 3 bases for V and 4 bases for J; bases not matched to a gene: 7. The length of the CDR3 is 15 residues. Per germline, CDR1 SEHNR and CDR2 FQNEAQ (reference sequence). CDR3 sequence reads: CASSFRTGRGTEAFF. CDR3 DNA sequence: TGTGCCAGCAGCTTCCGGACAGGGAGAGGCACTGAAGCTTTCTTT.

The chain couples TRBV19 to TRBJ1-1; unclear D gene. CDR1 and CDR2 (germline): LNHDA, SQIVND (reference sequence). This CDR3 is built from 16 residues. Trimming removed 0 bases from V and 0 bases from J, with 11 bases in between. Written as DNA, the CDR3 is TGTGCCAGTAGTATAGAAGAGGGCAGAGTGAACACTGAAGCTTTCTTT. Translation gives CASSIEEGRVNTEAFF. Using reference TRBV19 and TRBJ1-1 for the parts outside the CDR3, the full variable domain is DGGITQSPKYLFRKEGQNVTLSCEQNLNHDAMYWYRQDPGQGLRLIYYSQIVNDFQKGDIAEGYSVSREKKESFPLTVTSAQKNPTAFYLCASSIEEGRVNTEAFFGQGTRLTVV.